A single sample gave rise to the 10 T cell receptor beta chains below, sequenced in a study of molecular identifiers for immune sequencing clone quantification (dated by TCRdb to the late 2010s). The protocol used for the library was PCR. Sequencing took place on a NextSeq 500. In TCRdb, the public reads were trimmed at Q25 with fastp and aligned with MiXCR, with productive beta chains retained. Rows are combined by CDR3 protein, so each entry shows the most common genes and DNA. This sample gives about 97,000 distinct CDR3 sequences in total; 20% to 25% of them show up just once. The ten top clones hold 0.85% to 1% of the sample. The sequenced material came from naive CD8+ T cells from blood, with Jurkat cell RNA spiked in. The meaning of the sample's cell subset or site label: FACS-sorted CD8+CD4-CCR7+CD45RA+ naive T cells. The receptor source for this set is a human donor in good health. Some libraries in this study had Jurkat cell RNA spiked in.

This clonotype showed up many times. The chain links TRBV4-2 to TRBJ1-1; TRBD1 might be the D (5 bases). V dropped 1 base and J dropped 9 bases, with 12 bases sitting between them. The CDR3 sequence is 13 residues long. Germline assignment: CDR1 LGHNA and CDR2 YNFKEQ. As DNA, the CDR3 is TGTGCCAGCAGCCAAGTCGGGGACCAACAAGCTTTCTTT. Protein: CASSQVGDQQAFF.

As for this clonotype: A much larger clone sits a single nucleotide away, making a read error possible. The CDR3 does not close with the conserved phenylalanine or tryptophan, likely indicating a read error. The chain links TRBV27 to TRBJ1-6; no firm D call. This CDR3 spans 15 amino acids. Between the trimmed V and J ends, which lost 7 bases and 0 bases, there was a span of 10 bases. CDR1 MNHEY and CDR2 SMNVEV come from the germline V gene (reference sequence). CDR3 amino acids: CASNLASSYNSPLHY. Here the CDR3 DNA reads TGTGCCAGCAATCTAGCAAGCTCCTATAATTCACCCCTCCACTAT.

V is TRBV7-9 and J is TRBJ2-1; 9 bases align to TRBD2. Trimming took 5 bases from V and 2 from J; bases not matched to a gene: 4. Germline V gene lookup returns CDR1 SEHNR and CDR2 FQNEAQ (reference sequence). The CDR3 has 15 residues. In nucleotides, the CDR3 is TGTGCCAGCAGCCAAGCGGGAGGTACCTACAATGAGCAGTTCTTC. It specifies CASSQAGGTYNEQFF.

This clonotype came up many times. The chain has TRBV4-1 and TRBJ1-1; weak D call: TRBD1 (6 bases). The CDR3 has 16 amino acids. Germline V CDR1 and CDR2: MGHRA, YSYEKL. Trimming stripped 3 bases from V and 2 bases from J, with 16 bases between. This CDR3 reads CASSQTMGQSNTEAFF. The CDR3 region has the DNA TGCGCCAGCAGCCAGACTATGGGACAAAGTAACACTGAAGCTTTCTTT.

This clonotype was detected many times. The rearrangement joins TRBV9 to TRBJ2-3; 8 bases line up with TRBD2. CDR3 size: 17 residues. The trim removed 0 bases at V and 5 bases at J, leaving 11 bases unmatched. Germline lookup yields CDR1 SGDLS and CDR2 YYNGEE. In DNA, the CDR3 is TGTGCCAGCAGCGTAGAGTCAGCGGGGGCTTGGGGAGATACGCAGTATTTT. It is translated as CASSVESAGAWGDTQYF.

This clonotype has ten or more counts. The chain joins TRBV7-9 to TRBJ2-1; D might be TRBD2 (6 bases). This CDR3 has 14 residues. Per the germline V gene, CDR1 is SEHNR and CDR2 is FQNEAQ (reference sequence). The V gene lost 1 base and the J gene lost 11 bases, with 15 bases spanning the gap. CDR3 region: CASSLDPGTDKQFF. In nucleotides, the CDR3 is TGTGCCAGCAGCTTAGACCCAGGGACTGACAAGCAGTTCTTC.

About this clonotype itself: A read error may be the cause here, since a much bigger clone is one base away. This chain uses TRBV11-2 with TRBJ2-1; D is perhaps TRBD1 or TRBD2 (5 bases each). The CDR3 totals 15 residues. Germline V gives CDR1 SGHAT, CDR2 FQNNGV. CDR3 DNA sequence: TGTGCCAGCAGCCTCCTGCCGGGGCTCGGGAATGAGCGGTTCTTC. Protein product: CASSLLPGLGNERFF.

This clonotype showed up many times. The V call is TRBV6-1, the J call TRBJ2-3, with 8 bases matching TRBD2. The germline V gene has CDR1 MNHNS and CDR2 SASEGT. Trimming cost V 10 bases and J 4 bases; bases outside gene matches: 7. This CDR3 has 13 amino acids. CDR3 protein: CAIPGLVADTQYF. The CDR3 region has the DNA TGTGCCATCCCGGGACTAGTGGCAGATACGCAGTATTTT.

Note on this clonotype: A read error may explain this, as a much larger clone is one base away. No conserved phenylalanine or tryptophan ends this CDR3, so it is likely a read error. This rearrangement joins TRBV20-1 to TRBJ2-1; D remains ambiguous. The CDR3 runs to 13 residues. Germline values: CDR1 DFQATT, CDR2 SNEGSKA (reference sequence). As DNA, the CDR3 is TGCAGTGCTAGGCTAAGGCGCTACAATGTGCAGTTCTAC. This translates into CSARLRRYNVQFY.

This clonotype was picked up one time. The chain joins TRBV28 to TRBJ2-1, with 11 bases matching TRBD2. This CDR3 has 13 amino acids. Germline V gene sequence: CDR1 MDHEN, CDR2 SYDVKM. J was trimmed by 12 bases and V by 3 bases; bases with no gene match: 4. The CDR3 reads CASSLLGTSGQFF. The CDR3 coding sequence is TGTGCCAGCAGTTTGCTCGGGACTAGCGGGCAGTTCTTC.